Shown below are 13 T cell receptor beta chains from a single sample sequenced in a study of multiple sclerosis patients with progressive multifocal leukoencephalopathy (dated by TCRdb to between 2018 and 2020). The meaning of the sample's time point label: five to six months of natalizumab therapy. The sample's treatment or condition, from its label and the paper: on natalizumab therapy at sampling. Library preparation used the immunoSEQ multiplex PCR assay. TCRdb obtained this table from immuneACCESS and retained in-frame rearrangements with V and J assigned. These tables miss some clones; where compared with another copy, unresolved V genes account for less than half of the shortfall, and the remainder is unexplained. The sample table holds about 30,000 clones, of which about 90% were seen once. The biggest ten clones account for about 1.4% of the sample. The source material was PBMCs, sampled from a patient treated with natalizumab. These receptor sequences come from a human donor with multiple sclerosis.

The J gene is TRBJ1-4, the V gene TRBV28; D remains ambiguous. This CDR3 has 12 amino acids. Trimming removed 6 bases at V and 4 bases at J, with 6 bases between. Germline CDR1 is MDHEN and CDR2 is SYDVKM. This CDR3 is CASRVVNEKLFF. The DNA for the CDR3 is TGTGCCAGCAGGGTTGTTAATGAAAAACTGTTTTTT.

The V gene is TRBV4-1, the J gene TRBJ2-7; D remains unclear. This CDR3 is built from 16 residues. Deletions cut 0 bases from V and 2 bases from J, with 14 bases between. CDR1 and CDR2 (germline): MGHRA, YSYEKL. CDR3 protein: CASSQDGRTQPYEQYF. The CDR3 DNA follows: TGCGCCAGCAGCCAAGATGGCCGGACGCAGCCCTACGAGCAGTACTTC.

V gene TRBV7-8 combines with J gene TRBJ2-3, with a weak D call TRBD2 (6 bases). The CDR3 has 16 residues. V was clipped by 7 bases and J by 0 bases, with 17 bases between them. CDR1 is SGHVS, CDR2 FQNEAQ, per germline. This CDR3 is CASTRERRASTDTQYF. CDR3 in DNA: TGTGCCAGCACCCGAGAAAGGAGGGCAAGCACAGATACGCAGTATTTT.

The CDR3 spells CASSYSALRGYTF. The CDR3 nucleotides are TGTGCCAGCAGTTACTCGGCATTAAGAGGCTACACCTTC. V is TRBV6-5 and J is TRBJ1-2; D is uncertain. CDR3 size: 13 residues. Germline values: CDR1 MNHEY, CDR2 SVGAGI. V was trimmed by 0 bases and J by 8 bases, leaving 10 bases between them.

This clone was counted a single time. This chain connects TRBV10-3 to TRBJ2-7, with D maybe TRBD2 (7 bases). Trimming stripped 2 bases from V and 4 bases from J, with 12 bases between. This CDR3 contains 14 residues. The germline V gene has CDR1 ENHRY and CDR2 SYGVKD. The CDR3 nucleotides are TGTGCCATCAGTGAGGGGGGGGCTCAGTACGAGCAGTACTTC. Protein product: CAISEGGAQYEQYF.

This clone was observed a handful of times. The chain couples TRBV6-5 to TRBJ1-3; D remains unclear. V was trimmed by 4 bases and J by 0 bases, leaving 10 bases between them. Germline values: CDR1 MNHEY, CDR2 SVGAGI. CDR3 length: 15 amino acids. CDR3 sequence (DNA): TGTGCCAGCAGTTCCCGGACTCTCTCTGGAAACACCATATATTTT. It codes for CASSSRTLSGNTIYF.

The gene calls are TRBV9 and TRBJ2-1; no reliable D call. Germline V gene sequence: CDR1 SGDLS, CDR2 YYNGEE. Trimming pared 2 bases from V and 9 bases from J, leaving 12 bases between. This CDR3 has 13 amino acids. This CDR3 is CASSVQWTGEQFF. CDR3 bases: TGTGCCAGCAGCGTCCAATGGACGGGTGAGCAGTTCTTC.

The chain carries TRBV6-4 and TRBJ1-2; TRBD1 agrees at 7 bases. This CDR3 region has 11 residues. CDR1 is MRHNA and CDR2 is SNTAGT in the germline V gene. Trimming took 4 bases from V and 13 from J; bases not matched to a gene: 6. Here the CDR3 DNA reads TGTGCCAGCAGTGGTGACAGGGTGTTCACCTTC. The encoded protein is CASSGDRVFTF.

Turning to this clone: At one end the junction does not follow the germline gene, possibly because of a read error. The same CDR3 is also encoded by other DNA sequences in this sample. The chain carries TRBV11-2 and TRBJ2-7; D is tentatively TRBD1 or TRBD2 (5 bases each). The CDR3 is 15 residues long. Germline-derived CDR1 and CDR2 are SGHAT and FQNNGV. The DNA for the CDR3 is TGTGCCAGCACCATAGGGCCCTCTAGGGACCACGAGCAGTATTTC. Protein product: CASTIGPSRDHEQYF.

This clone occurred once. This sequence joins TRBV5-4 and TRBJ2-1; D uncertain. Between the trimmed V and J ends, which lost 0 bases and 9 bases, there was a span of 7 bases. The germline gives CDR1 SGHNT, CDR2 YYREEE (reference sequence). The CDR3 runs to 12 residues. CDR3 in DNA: TGTGCCAGCAGCTTGGTTCTGAGTGAGCAGTTCTTC. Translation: CASSLVLSEQFF. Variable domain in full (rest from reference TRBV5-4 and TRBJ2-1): ETGVTQSPTHLIKTRGQQVTLRCSSQSGHNTVSWYQQALGQGPQFIFQYYREEENGRGNFPPRFSGLQFPNYSSELNVNALELDDSALYLCASSLVLSEQFFGPGTRLTVL.

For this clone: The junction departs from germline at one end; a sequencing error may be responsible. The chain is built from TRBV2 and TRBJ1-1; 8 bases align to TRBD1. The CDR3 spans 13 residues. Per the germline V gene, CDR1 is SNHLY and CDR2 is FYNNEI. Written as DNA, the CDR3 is TGTGCCAGCAATGAAGACAGGGGCCTTGAAGCTTTCTTT. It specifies CASNEDRGLEAFF.

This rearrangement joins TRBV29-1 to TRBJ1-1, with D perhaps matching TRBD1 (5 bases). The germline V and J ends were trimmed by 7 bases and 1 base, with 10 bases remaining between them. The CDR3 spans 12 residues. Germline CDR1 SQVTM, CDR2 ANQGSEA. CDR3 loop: CSAGTGNTEAFF. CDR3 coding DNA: TGCAGCGCAGGGACGGGGAACACTGAAGCTTTCTTT.

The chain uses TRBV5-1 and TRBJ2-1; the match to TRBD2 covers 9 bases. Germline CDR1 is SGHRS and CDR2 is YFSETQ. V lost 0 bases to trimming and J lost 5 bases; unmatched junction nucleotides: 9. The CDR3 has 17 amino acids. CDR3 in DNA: TGCGCCAGCAGCTTGGCCTTAAGACTAGCGGCGAACAATGAGCAGTTCTTC. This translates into CASSLALRLAANNEQFF.